This TCR beta chain came from a study of blood T cells in healthy people across ages. Comment on this clonotype: The antigen is unknown.

In each sample, at least 6.5 million PBMCs were isolated. This CDR3 has 16 amino acids. The germline V gene has CDR1 MNHEY and CDR2 SVGAGI. V lost 0 bases to trimming and J lost 3 bases; unmatched junction nucleotides: 5. It was with a sample-barcoded 5' primer and a J-beta primer mix that a second PCR of roughly 6 to 12 cycles was run. TCRdb itself ran the 5' RACE reads through MiXCR, one entry per CDR3 protein. The top ten clones hold roughly 8.2% of a sample with about 1,500,000 distinct CDR3 sequences, roughly 40% of them seen once. The study, taken as a whole, reports: Naive and antigen-experienced cells could not be conclusively compared, given unsorted PBMCs.

V gene TRBV6-5 combines with J gene TRBJ2-3; 8 nucleotides match TRBD2. Sequenced input: blood. The clonotype originates from a woman aged 18 to 35 in good health. CDR3 DNA sequence: TGTGCCAGCAGTTACTCTAGCGGGATGAGGACAGATACGCAGTATTTT. This translates into CASSYSSGMRTDTQYF.